The clone carrying this TCR beta chain has only a few counts. The CDR3 spans 14 residues. Germline V gene lookup returns CDR1 LNHDA and CDR2 SQIVND (reference sequence). V dropped 6 bases and J dropped 1; count of bases not matched to a gene: 2. This sample is drawn from a study of blood T cell repertoires in COVID-19. At the level of the study: Samples of COVID-19 (acute and convalescent) were obtained from the United States, Italy and Spain. T cells, B-cell-depleted T cells, or PBMCs supplied cDNA or gDNA.

How the authors handled the data: Reference gene primer amplification yielded estimated nucleated cell counts. Repertoires were generated with immunoSEQ multiplex PCR, while TCRdb's copy carries only in-frame clones and drops some. That table gives V, J and clone size, and the DNA gave D and trimming. Of 150,000 to 200,000 clones in the sample, around 79% are singletons; the top ten hold roughly 5.7%. Sequenced input: peripheral blood. The TCR sequence derives from a woman aged 40 to 50 with COVID-19, enrolled during active disease. The chain combines TRBV19 with TRBJ2-2; TRBD1 agrees at 7 bases. CDR3 sequence: CASRGTVNTGELFF. The DNA of the CDR3 is TGTGCCAGTAGGGGGACAGTGAACACCGGGGAGCTGTTTTTT.